This TCR beta chain was profiled in a study of CD8 T cells in Susac syndrome. Study conclusions and caveats: The study recognized that its TCR sequencing and HLA analysis covered a relatively small number of individuals.

Sequencing of TCR beta covered CD8+ and CD4+ T cells obtained from blood. CD8+ and CD4+ T cells were negatively isolated; TEMRA cells were FACS-enriched. Reverse transcription of roughly 0.45 to 1 ug RNA was performed with random hexamers. An immunoSEQ multiplex PCR generated amplified TCR beta CDR3 products spanning 54 Vbeta and 13 Jbeta. Each CDR3 protein is one row after TCRdb ran MiXCR on the immunoSEQ multiplex PCR reads. This table holds about 160,000 distinct CDR3 sequences, just under 95% found once. A note on this clonotype: Antigen unknown.

Sample: CD4+ T cells from PBMCs. This clonotype originated in a human donor in good health.

The DNA for the CDR3 is TGCGCCAGCAGCTTTGTTAGCTCTGGGGCCAACGTCCTGACTTTC. Protein sequence: CASSFVSSGANVLTF. J is TRBJ2-6 and V is TRBV5-1; D is undetermined. Between the trimmed V and J ends, which lost 2 bases and 0 bases, there was a span of 6 bases. The CDR3 contains 15 residues. Germline V gives CDR1 SGHRS, CDR2 YFSETQ.